This T cell receptor beta chain was captured by sequencing in a study of shared clonotypes between healthy human individuals. Study findings and constraints: Though the depth was large, rarefaction showed that sorted-subset sequencing was incomplete. Estimated clonotype richness was generally higher in naive than memory subsets.

Remarks on this clone: Its antigen remains unknown.

Measured with immunoSEQ multiplex PCR; TCRdb has only the in-frame clones, and not every one. In the table there are approximately 600,000 clones, 90% to 95% of which are singletons. Cells designated naive CD8 were CD45RO-negative and were positively selected for CCR7, with terminally differentiated effector memory CD45RA+ cells excluded. Sequencing was performed on naive CD8+ T cells sorted from blood. The receptor was derived from a woman younger than 45 in good health.

The CDR3 here is CASSWNRDRDYEQYF. The DNA for the CDR3 is TGTGCCAGCAGTTGGAACCGGGACAGAGACTACGAGCAGTACTTC. The chain has TRBV6-6 and TRBJ2-7; TRBD1 agrees at 7 bases. V shed 4 bases and J 3 bases; nucleotides not matched to a gene: 9. The CDR3 totals 15 residues. Per the germline V gene, CDR1 is MNHNY and CDR2 is SVGAGI (reference sequence).